These T cell receptor beta chains were read from a single sample in a study of CD8+ T cells in alopecia areata. Clones were sequenced by immunoSEQ multiplex PCR, and TCRdb holds only the in-frame ones, with some missing. The sample contains 61,000 or so clones, 96% of which appear only once. The sequenced sample was CD8+ T cells sorted from blood, obtained at week 0. The receptor set was obtained from a human donor with alopecia areata. The CDR3 runs from the conserved cysteine through the conserved F or W. Rows may omit the clone size; those that give it use once, few, many or a size class.

len	j_gene	v_gene	abundance	CDR3aa
16	TRBJ2-2	TRBV4-1	.	CASSIGTGLNTGELFF
17	TRBJ1-1	TRBV18	.	CASSPTTASDRNLFAFF
12	TRBJ2-7	TRBV5-1	.	CASSFTRDEQYF
18	TRBJ1-6	TRBV7-2	.	CASSRGLGQGSQNSPLHF
15	TRBJ1-2	TRBV29-1	once	CSVEPSDRLVGGYTF
14	TRBJ2-7	TRBV7-9	.	CASSFLADGDEQYF
17	TRBJ2-2	TRBV4-1	.	CASSQEGQGANTGELFF
16	TRBJ2-6	TRBV10-2	.	CASTPGRGSGANVLTF
16	TRBJ2-3	TRBV7-2	.	CASSLRSLPPTDTQYF
14	TRBJ2-1	TRBV6-5	.	CASSLGTGGNEQFF
13	TRBJ2-1	TRBV5-4	.	CASSFSGGNEQFF
14	TRBJ2-3	TRBV29-1	.	CSVGGWRATDTQYF
14	TRBJ2-2	TRBV2	.	CASSPGDDTGELFF
14	TRBJ2-1	TRBV9	.	CASSVAGAHNEQFF
15	TRBJ2-5	TRBV4-2	.	CASSQETAVAETQYF
12	TRBJ2-7	TRBV6-1	.	CASSETRYEQYF
16	TRBJ2-2	TRBV11-2	.	CASSPRASWDTGELFF
16	TRBJ2-7	TRBV9	.	CASSVDPGPIPYEQYF
13	TRBJ2-7	TRBV13	.	CASTKREIYEQYF
14	TRBJ1-2	TRBV4-1	.	CASSQDLGDRGYTF
15	TRBJ2-7	TRBV4-3	once	CASSQDPGESYEQYF
14	TRBJ1-5	TRBV5-6	.	CASSWGHGSQPQHF
13	TRBJ2-3	TRBV9	.	CASRGGLSDTQYF
12	TRBJ2-3	TRBV19	.	CASSLQGNTQYF
14	TRBJ2-5	TRBV7-6	.	CASGGASYQETQYF
22	TRBJ2-1	TRBV5-1	.	CASSSPPHGGLIAGGKYNEQFF
13	TRBJ1-1	TRBV6-5	.	CASSYTEDTEAFF
14	TRBJ1-1	TRBV9	.	CASSVEGMNTEAFF
18	TRBJ1-3	TRBV5-1	.	CASRPRQGAQGPGNTIYF
16	TRBJ2-2	TRBV7-3	.	CASSYQGGLNTGELFF
19	TRBJ2-1	TRBV4-3	.	CASSQEGVLAGAPYNEQFF
15	TRBJ1-2	TRBV4-2	.	CASSPRDSANYGYTF
13	TRBJ2-7	TRBV29-1	.	CSVNTGRSYEQYF
17	TRBJ1-4	TRBV4-3	.	CASSLHGLTPHSEKLFF
13	.	TRBV7-2	.	CASSYHGVYEQYF
11	TRBJ2-7	TRBV11-1	once	CASSLSGEQYF
17	TRBJ2-1	TRBV27	.	CASRPGSIGTLKNEQFF
15	TRBJ2-1	TRBV7-9	.	CASRVAGGSYNEQFF
16	TRBJ2-7	TRBV10-3	.	CAISEDRGLSSYEQYF
13	TRBJ2-3	TRBV4-3	.	CASSQEGLDTQYF
13	TRBJ1-5	TRBV27	.	CASSFGGNQPQHF